This passage covers 30 T cell receptor beta chains from one sample sequenced in a study of blood T cells in healthy people across ages. A J-beta primer mix and a sample-barcoded 5' primer were used in a second PCR of roughly 6 to 11 cycles. TCRdb ran MiXCR on the 5' RACE reads and lists one entry per CDR3 protein. This sample has approximately 2,000,000 distinct CDR3 sequences, with about two fifths found just once. Sample: blood. The receptors stem from a human donor in good health.

The chain employs TRBV12-3 or TRBV12-4 and TRBJ1-4; D gene unclear. CDR3 length: 13 residues. V shed 10 bases and J shed 5 bases, with 14 bases lying between them. In nucleotides, the CDR3 is TGTGCCACCCCTGACCCAGAGAATGAAAAACTGTTTTTT. Its translation: CATPDPENEKLFF.

In this sample, this clonotype turned up a few times. The rearrangement joins TRBV6-2 or TRBV6-3 to TRBJ2-5; TRBD2 aligns across 8 bases. CDR1 and CDR2 from the germline V gene are MNHEY and SVGEGT. This CDR3 is built from 12 residues. Losses at the gene ends were 8 bases for V and 10 bases for J; bases not matched to a gene: 9. This CDR3 reads CASRGRGDDQYF. CDR3 coding DNA: TGTGCCAGCCGGGGGCGGGGGGACGACCAGTACTTC.

The gene calls are TRBV10-3 and TRBJ1-2; 8 nucleotides match TRBD1. V was clipped by 6 bases and J by 8 bases; unmatched bases: 14. This CDR3 is built from 15 residues. The germline gives CDR1 ENHRY, CDR2 SYGVKD. The CDR3 protein is CAIRRSLDRGYGYTF. CDR3 DNA sequence: TGTGCCATCAGGCGCTCTCTCGACAGGGGATACGGCTACACCTTC.

J is TRBJ2-5 and V is TRBV20-1; D is tentatively TRBD1 or TRBD2 (5 bases each). Germline CDR1 is DFQATT and CDR2 is SNEGSKA (reference sequence). CDR3 size: 15 residues. V lost 6 bases to trimming and J lost 0 bases, with 17 bases between them. The CDR3 DNA is TGCAGTGCCAAGGGACGCTCCACGTACCAAGAGACCCAGTACTTC. Translating it yields CSAKGRSTYQETQYF.

This clonotype was counted a few times. The junction differs from germline at one of its ends, possibly a read error. The genes are TRBV25-1 and TRBJ2-3; D may correspond to TRBD1 or TRBD2 (5 bases each). Per germline, CDR1 MGHDK and CDR2 SYGVNS. This CDR3 spans 13 amino acids. This CDR3 reads CASRGTTPDTRYF. Written as DNA, the CDR3 is TGTGCCAGCAGGGGGACCACCCCAGATACGCGGTATTTT.

V and J are TRBV11-3 and TRBJ2-2; D gene unclear. V lost 2 bases and J 1 base, leaving 17 bases between the germline ends. Germline V gives CDR1 SGHNT, CDR2 YENEEA. The CDR3 runs to 18 residues. CDR3 bases: TGTGCCAGCAGCTTACCCCGTTTGGCAGGAAAGAACACCGGGGAGCTGTTTTTT. It encodes CASSLPRLAGKNTGELFF.

V gene TRBV27 combines with J gene TRBJ2-7; unclear D gene. Germline V CDR1 and CDR2: MNHEY, SMNVEV (reference sequence). The V end was cut by 4 bases, the J end by 0 bases, with 13 bases between. This CDR3 comprises 15 residues. The CDR3 DNA reads as TGTGCCAGCAGTTCTCCCGGATCCGGCTCCTACGAGCAGTACTTC. As protein: CASSSPGSGSYEQYF.

CDR3 sequence (DNA): TGCGCCAGCAGCTTGAATCAACAAATGCGGGAGCTGTTTTTT. Translation gives CASSLNQQMRELFF. V gene TRBV5-1 combines with J gene TRBJ2-2; D call uncertain. The V gene lost 1 base and the J gene lost 9 bases, with 13 bases spanning the gap. The CDR3 has 14 amino acids. Per the germline V gene, CDR1 is SGHRS and CDR2 is YFSETQ.

This clonotype appeared once. The genes are TRBV6-5 and TRBJ1-2; tentatively, D is TRBD1 (6 bases). This CDR3 contains 18 residues. CDR1 is MNHEY, CDR2 SVGAGI, per germline. Trimming shortened V by 0 bases and J by 3 bases, and 20 bases separated the two germline ends. CDR3: CASSYSDTPGHLYYGYTF. In DNA, the CDR3 is TGTGCCAGCAGTTACTCGGATACACCGGGACATTTGTACTATGGCTACACCTTC.

The chain joins TRBV4-1 to TRBJ1-4; no firm D call. V gave up 1 base and J gave up 8 bases, with 11 bases separating them. CDR3 size: 14 residues. Germline CDR1 is MGHRA and CDR2 is YSYEKL. CDR3 amino acids: CASSQVSRLEKLFF. CDR3 sequence (DNA): TGCGCCAGCAGCCAAGTCTCGAGGTTGGAAAAACTGTTTTTT.

This clonotype was seen a handful of times. The chain links TRBV2 to TRBJ2-3; 9 positions agree with TRBD1. The CDR3 is 18 amino acids. The germline CDR1 and CDR2 sequences are SNHLY and FYNNEI. After removal of 2 bases from V and 6 bases from J, the junction contained 15 bases not matched to a gene. As DNA, the CDR3 is TGTGCCAGCAGTGAACACATAACCGGGACAGGGATTGGCGATACGCAGTATTTT. The encoded protein is CASSEHITGTGIGDTQYF.

The chain is built from TRBV6-2 or TRBV6-3 and TRBJ1-6; 11 bases are a match to TRBD1. Trimming removed 8 bases from V and 4 bases from J; junction bases left unmatched: 4. The CDR3 spans 15 residues. CDR1 is MNHEY and CDR2 is SVGEGT in the germline V gene. CDR3 nucleotide sequence: TGTGCCAGCCAGGGACAGGGGGGGTATAATTCACCCCTCCACTTT. This codes for CASQGQGGYNSPLHF.

The chain employs TRBV5-8 and TRBJ1-2, with 9 bases aligning to TRBD1. The CDR3 has 15 residues. J gave up 8 bases and V 4 bases, and 12 bases lay outside the gene matches. From germline, CDR1 is SGHTS and CDR2 YDEGEE. The CDR3 sequence: CASSRWGQGSQGYTF. In DNA form, the CDR3 reads TGTGCCAGCAGCCGTTGGGGACAGGGAAGTCAAGGCTACACCTTC. Full variable domain (missing parts from reference TRBV5-8 and TRBJ1-2): EAGVTQSPTHLIKTRGQQATLRCSPISGHTSVYWYQQALGLGLQFLLWYDEGEERNRGNFPPRFSGRQFPNYSSELNVNALELEDSALYLCASSRWGQGSQGYTFGSGTRLTVV.

V gene TRBV20-1 combines with J gene TRBJ2-1, with 8 bases that match TRBD2. The CDR3 runs 15 residues. Trimming took 0 bases from V and 4 from J; bases not matched to a gene: 5. Germline CDR1 and CDR2: DFQATT and SNEGSKA (reference sequence). In DNA form, the CDR3 reads TGCAGTGCTAGAGATCTAAGCGGGGGTTACAATGAGCAGTTCTTC. It codes for CSARDLSGGYNEQFF.

The sample holds a few counts of this clonotype. The chain uses TRBV4-3 and TRBJ1-2; no clear D. With 0 bases removed from V and 6 bases from J, the gap between germline ends came to 14 bases. The CDR3 is 15 amino acids. Germline V CDR1 and CDR2: LGHNA, YSLEER. The CDR3, as DNA: TGCGCCAGCAGCCAAGATGATCCAGGCCTAGATGGCTACACCTTC. Amino acid sequence: CASSQDDPGLDGYTF.

This sequence joins TRBV7-3 and TRBJ2-6, with 7 bases identical to TRBD1. The V and J ends lost 6 bases and 0 bases, in that order; junction bases with no gene match: 2. Looked up from germline, CDR1 is SGHTA and CDR2 is FQGTGA. The CDR3 runs to 15 residues. CDR3 in DNA: TGTGCCAGCAGGGACAGGCTCTCTGGGGCCAACGTCCTGACTTTC. This sequence encodes CASRDRLSGANVLTF.

The V call is TRBV7-9, the J call TRBJ1-2, with 10 positions matching TRBD1. V shed 4 bases, J shed 8 bases, and the junction held 7 bases outside the gene matches. The CDR3 length is 14 residues. From germline, CDR1 is SEHNR and CDR2 FQNEAQ (reference sequence). In DNA, the CDR3 is TGTGCCAGCAGCTCGGAGGGACAGGGGTTCGGCTACACCTTC. It yields the protein CASSSEGQGFGYTF.

This clonotype has more than one count but fewer than ten. V gene TRBV20-1 combines with J gene TRBJ2-7, with no clear D. Trimming left V 3 bases short and J 5 bases short, with 14 bases between. The CDR3 is 13 amino acids. Germline values: CDR1 DFQATT, CDR2 SNEGSKA (reference sequence). The CDR3 here is CSASAPASDEQYF. CDR3 bases: TGCAGTGCTAGCGCCCCCGCGTCCGACGAGCAGTACTTC.

This clonotype was detected ten times or more. V gene TRBV4-3 combines with J gene TRBJ1-4; TRBD1 matches 12 bases. V lost 1 base and J lost 6; bases outside the gene matches: 3. The CDR3 has 16 amino acids. Germline CDR1 reads LGHNA; CDR2 reads YSLEER. CDR3 sequence: CASSQGDRGPDEKLFF. The CDR3, as DNA: TGCGCCAGCAGCCAAGGGGACAGGGGGCCGGATGAAAAACTGTTTTTT.

This clonotype has a handful of counts. This chain joins TRBV10-2 and TRBJ2-3; a possible D gene is TRBD1 (5 bases). CDR3 length: 9 residues. V shed 11 bases and J shed 11 bases, with 11 bases lying between them. In germline, CDR1 is WSHSY, CDR2 SAAADI. The CDR3 DNA reads as TGCGCCGTATCCCAGGGGCAGTATTTT. Translated: CAVSQGQYF.

The chain joins TRBV4-1 to TRBJ1-4, with D tentatively TRBD1 (5 bases). Per the germline V gene, CDR1 is MGHRA and CDR2 is YSYEKL. Trimming cost V 4 bases and J 0 bases, with 15 bases left between them. This CDR3 is 17 amino acids long. The CDR3 coding sequence is TGCGCCAGCAGCCCGACCGGGGCTCTCGCAACTAATGAAAAACTGTTTTTT. It codes for CASSPTGALATNEKLFF.

As regards this clonotype: Being one base from a much bigger clone, this may be a read error. The chain recombines TRBV11-2 with TRBJ2-1; D is unresolved. The germline V gene encodes CDR1 SGHAT and CDR2 FQNNGV. CDR3 length: 14 residues. V was clipped by 0 bases and J by 3 bases, with 6 bases between them. DNA of the CDR3: TGTGCCAGCAGCTTAGAACGGAACTACAATGAGCAGTTCTTC. As protein: CASSLERNYNEQFF.

This chain links TRBV28 with TRBJ2-4; 8 bases map to TRBD1. CDR3 size: 15 residues. Trimming cost V 5 bases and J 13 bases; bases outside gene matches: 16. Per the germline V gene, CDR1 is MDHEN and CDR2 is SYDVKM. The DNA of the CDR3 is TGTGCCAGCAGTACCTCTCCATGGACAGGGAAAGAGCAGTACTTC. Residues: CASSTSPWTGKEQYF.

CDR3 loop: CASSQDRGQLAAFF. In DNA form, the CDR3 reads TGTGCCAGCAGCCAGGACCGGGGCCAACTAGCAGCTTTCTTT. V usage is TRBV4-2 and J usage is TRBJ1-1; D perhaps matches TRBD1 (5 bases). The germline V gene has CDR1 LGHNA and CDR2 YNFKEQ. The V gene lost 3 bases and the J gene lost 10 bases, with 18 bases spanning the gap. The CDR3 runs to 14 residues.

This clonotype was picked up a small number of times. The chain carries TRBV15 and TRBJ1-2; 12 nucleotides match TRBD1. CDR3 length: 15 amino acids. With 5 bases clipped from V and 3 bases from J, the junction kept 4 bases outside the gene matches. Germline CDR1 LNHNV, CDR2 YYDKDF (reference sequence). For the CDR3, the DNA is TGTGCCACCAGCGGGACAGGGGGCAAGGACTATGGCTACACCTTC. It translates to CATSGTGGKDYGYTF. Supplemented by reference TRBV15 and TRBJ1-2, the full variable domain reads DAMVIQNPRYQVTQFGKPVTLSCSQTLNHNVMYWYQQKSSQAPKLLFHYYDKDFNNEADTPDNFQSRRPNTSFCFLDIRSPGLGDTAMYLCATSGTGGKDYGYTFGSGTRLTVV.

V usage is TRBV27 and J usage is TRBJ2-7; D is unresolved. From germline, CDR1 is MNHEY and CDR2 SMNVEV (reference sequence). Trimming took 5 bases from V and 2 from J, leaving 13 bases between them. This CDR3 contains 14 residues. For the CDR3, the DNA is TGTGCCAGCAGTCCGACGGCGGTTACCTACGAGCAGTACTTC. Translation: CASSPTAVTYEQYF.

Concerning this clonotype itself: At one of its ends the junction is not consistent with the germline gene, which may arise from a read error. This chain uses TRBV7-8 with TRBJ2-3, with 7 bases fitting TRBD1. The germline V gene has CDR1 SGHVS and CDR2 FQNEAQ. The CDR3 sequence is 13 residues long. This CDR3 reads CAGSLGQAYEQYF. The CDR3, as DNA: TGTGCCGGCAGCTTAGGACAGGCCTACGAGCAGTATTTT.

Only a few counts were recorded for this clonotype. V gene TRBV12-3 or TRBV12-4 combines with J gene TRBJ2-5; 8 bases agree with TRBD1. The V gene end was trimmed by 6 bases and the J gene end by 4 bases; junction bases not matched to a gene: 10. The CDR3 consists of 15 residues. CDR3 bases: TGTGCCAGCAGCCTGACAGGGGTGTTTGGAGAGACCCAGTACTTC. Its protein is CASSLTGVFGETQYF.

The genes are TRBV24-1 and TRBJ1-2; perhaps TRBD1 as D (5 bases). V was cut by 5 bases and J by 4 bases, with 13 bases left in between. This CDR3 comprises 14 residues. Germline-derived CDR1 and CDR2 are KGHDR and SFDVKD. This chain's CDR3 is CATSVGEGGYGYTF. The DNA of the CDR3 is TGTGCCACCAGTGTGGGGGAAGGTGGCTATGGCTACACCTTC.

This clonotype has just a few counts. This chain uses TRBV5-6 with TRBJ2-3; D not resolved. The CDR3 sequence is 14 residues long. The germline V gene encodes CDR1 SGHDT and CDR2 YYEEEE. The V gene lost 0 bases and the J gene lost 7 bases, with 12 bases spanning the gap. CDR3: CASSLVGDGYTQYF. The CDR3, as DNA: TGTGCCAGCAGCTTGGTAGGTGATGGGTATACGCAGTATTTT.